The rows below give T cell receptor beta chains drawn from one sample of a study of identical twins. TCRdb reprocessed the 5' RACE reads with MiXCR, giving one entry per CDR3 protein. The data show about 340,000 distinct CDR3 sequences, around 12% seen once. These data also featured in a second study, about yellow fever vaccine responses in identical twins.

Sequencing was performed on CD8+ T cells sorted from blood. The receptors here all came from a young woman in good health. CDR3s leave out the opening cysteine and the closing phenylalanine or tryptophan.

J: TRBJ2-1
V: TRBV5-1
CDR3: ASSLEAVIAHNEQF

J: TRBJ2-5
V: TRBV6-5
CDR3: ASSYDPGPGVETQY

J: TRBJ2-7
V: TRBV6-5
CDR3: ASSYGTADYEQY

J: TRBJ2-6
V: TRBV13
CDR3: ASSWTQSSGANVLT

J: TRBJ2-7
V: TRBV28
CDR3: ASSIDSSYEQY

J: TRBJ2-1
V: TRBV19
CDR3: ASSAPSQGAEQF

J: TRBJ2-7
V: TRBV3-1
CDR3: ASSQKLGYEQY

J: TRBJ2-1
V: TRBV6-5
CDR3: ASSYGTGVDNEQF

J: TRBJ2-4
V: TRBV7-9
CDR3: ASSSWISGDGKNIQY

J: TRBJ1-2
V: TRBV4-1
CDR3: ASSQPDVYGYT

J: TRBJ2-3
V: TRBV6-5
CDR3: ASSYVGSTDTQY

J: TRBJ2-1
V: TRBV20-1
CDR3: SARRTPGLQTPHEQF